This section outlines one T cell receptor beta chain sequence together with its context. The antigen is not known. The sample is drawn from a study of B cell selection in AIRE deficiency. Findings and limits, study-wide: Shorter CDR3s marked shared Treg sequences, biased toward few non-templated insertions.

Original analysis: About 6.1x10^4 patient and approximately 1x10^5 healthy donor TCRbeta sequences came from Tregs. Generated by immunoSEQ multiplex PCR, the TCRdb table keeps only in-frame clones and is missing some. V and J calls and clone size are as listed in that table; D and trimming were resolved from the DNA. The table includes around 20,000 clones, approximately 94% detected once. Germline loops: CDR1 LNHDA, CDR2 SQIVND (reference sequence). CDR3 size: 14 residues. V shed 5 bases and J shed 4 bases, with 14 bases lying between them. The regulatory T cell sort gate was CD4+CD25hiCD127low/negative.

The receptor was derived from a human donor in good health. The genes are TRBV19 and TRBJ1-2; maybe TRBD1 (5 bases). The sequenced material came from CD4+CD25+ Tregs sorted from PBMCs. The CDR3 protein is CASSPTGAPYGYTF. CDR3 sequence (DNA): TGTGCCAGTAGTCCCACAGGAGCCCCCTATGGCTACACCTTC.